The clone carrying this T cell receptor beta chain has a single count. Its target is not known. These data come from a study of cytomegalovirus exposure and HLA in healthy donors. Overall study: A prior study identified roughly 110 million unique TCR beta sequences from some 200 million T cells. An early release of data contained approximately 80 million unique TCRs, which came from HLA-typed donors. Findings and caveats of the study: Productive rates of about 87% or about 30% were seen for most TCR beta V segments in an earlier analysis.

The PCR employed 60 Vbeta primers together with 13 Jbeta primers. Some clones are missing from TCRdb's copy, which holds only in-frame ones; the method was immunoSEQ multiplex PCR. Here the sample spans 110,000 to 150,000 clones, over 60% being singletons. This CDR3 region has 13 residues. V was cut by 2 bases and J by 9 bases, with 13 bases left in between. Per germline, CDR1 SGHDN and CDR2 FVKESK. This chain joins TRBV14 and TRBJ1-2; D perhaps matches TRBD1 (6 bases). The receptor's source is a male donor in good health and CMV-seropositive. Material for sequencing was PBMCs. The CDR3 is CASSQNRVESYTF. In nucleotides, the CDR3 is TGTGCCAGCAGCCAAAACAGGGTGGAAAGCTACACCTTC. Based on the CDR3 plus reference TRBV14 and TRBJ1-2, the full variable domain is EAGVTQFPSHSVIEKGQTVTLRCDPISGHDNLYWYRRVMGKEIKFLLHFVKESKQDESGMPNNRFLAERTGGTYSTLKVQPAELEDSGVYFCASSQNRVESYTFGSGTRLTVV.